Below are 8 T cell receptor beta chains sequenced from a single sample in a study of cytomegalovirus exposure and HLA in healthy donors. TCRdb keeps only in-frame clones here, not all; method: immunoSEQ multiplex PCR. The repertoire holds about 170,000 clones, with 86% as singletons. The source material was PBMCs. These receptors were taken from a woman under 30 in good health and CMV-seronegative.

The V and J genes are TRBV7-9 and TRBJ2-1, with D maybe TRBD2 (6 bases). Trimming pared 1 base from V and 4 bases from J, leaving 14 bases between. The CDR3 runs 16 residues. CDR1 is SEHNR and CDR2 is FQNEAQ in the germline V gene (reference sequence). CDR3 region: CASSLVSGVVYNEQFF. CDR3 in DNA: TGTGCCAGCAGCTTAGTCTCGGGAGTAGTTTACAATGAGCAGTTCTTC.

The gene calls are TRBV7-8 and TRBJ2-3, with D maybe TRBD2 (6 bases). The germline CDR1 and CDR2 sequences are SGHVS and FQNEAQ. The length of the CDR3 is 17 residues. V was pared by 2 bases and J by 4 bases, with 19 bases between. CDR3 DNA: TGTGCCAGCAGCTTACGTTCCAGACTAGTGATCGCAGATACGCAGTATTTT. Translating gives CASSLRSRLVIADTQYF.

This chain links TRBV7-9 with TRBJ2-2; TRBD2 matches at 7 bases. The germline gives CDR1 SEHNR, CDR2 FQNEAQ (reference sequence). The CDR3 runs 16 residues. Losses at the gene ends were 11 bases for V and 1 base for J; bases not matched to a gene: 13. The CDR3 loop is CAPSKGERGNTGELFF. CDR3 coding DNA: TGTGCCCCCTCCAAGGGAGAGCGGGGGAACACCGGGGAGCTGTTTTTT.

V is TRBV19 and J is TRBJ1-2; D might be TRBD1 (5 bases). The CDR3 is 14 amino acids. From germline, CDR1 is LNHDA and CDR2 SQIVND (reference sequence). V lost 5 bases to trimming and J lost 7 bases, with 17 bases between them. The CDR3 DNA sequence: TGTGCCAGTAGTGTCGGGGCCGGGACTCGTGGCTACACCTTC. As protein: CASSVGAGTRGYTF.

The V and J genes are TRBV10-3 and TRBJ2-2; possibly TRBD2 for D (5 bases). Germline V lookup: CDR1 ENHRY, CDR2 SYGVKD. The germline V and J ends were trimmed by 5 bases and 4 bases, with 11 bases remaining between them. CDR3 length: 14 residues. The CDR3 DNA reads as TGTGCCATCAGTAGATTCCGGGGCACCGGGGAGCTGTTTTTT. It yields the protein CAISRFRGTGELFF.

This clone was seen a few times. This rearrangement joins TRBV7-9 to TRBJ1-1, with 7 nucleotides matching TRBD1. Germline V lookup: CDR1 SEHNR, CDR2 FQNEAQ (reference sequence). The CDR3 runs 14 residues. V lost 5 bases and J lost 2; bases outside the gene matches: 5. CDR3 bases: TGTGCCAGCAGCGCCAAGGGGGCAAACACTGAAGCTTTCTTT. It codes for CASSAKGANTEAFF. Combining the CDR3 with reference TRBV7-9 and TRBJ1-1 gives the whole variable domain DTGVSQNPRHKITKRGQNVTFRCDPISEHNRLYWYRQTLGQGPEFLTYFQNEAQLEKSRLLSDRFSAERPKGSFSTLEIQRTEQGDSAMYLCASSAKGANTEAFFGQGTRLTVV.

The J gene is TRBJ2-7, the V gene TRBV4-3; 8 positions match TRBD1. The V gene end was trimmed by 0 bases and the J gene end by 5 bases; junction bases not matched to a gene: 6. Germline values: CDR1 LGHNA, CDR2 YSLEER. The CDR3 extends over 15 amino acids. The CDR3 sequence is CASSQDRAGGHEQYF. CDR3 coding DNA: TGCGCCAGCAGCCAAGATAGGGCAGGGGGCCACGAGCAGTACTTC.

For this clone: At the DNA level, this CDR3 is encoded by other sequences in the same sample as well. CDR3 nucleotides: TGCGCCAGTAACGGGGAAAGCAGTGCATCCTACGAGCAGTACTTC. Amino acids: CASNGESSASYEQYF. The chain has TRBV5-1 and TRBJ2-7; TRBD2 is a possible D gene (5 bases). Germline V gene lookup returns CDR1 SGHRS and CDR2 YFSETQ. Deletions cut 8 bases from V and 1 base from J, with 19 bases between. This CDR3 contains 15 residues.